The T cell receptor beta chain under discussion was sequenced for a study of blood T cells in healthy people across ages. The CDR3 extends over 13 amino acids. The ends were cut back, 0 bases at V and 10 bases at J, with 13 bases in the middle. Germline V gene data show CDR1 as LNHNV and CDR2 as YYDKDF (reference sequence). This clonotype has at least ten counts. Alongside a J-beta primer mix, a sample-barcoded 5' primer served in a second PCR lasting 7 to 11 cycles. TCRdb redid the calling of the 5' RACE reads with MiXCR, one entry per CDR3 protein. The data show fewer than 800,000 distinct CDR3 sequences, 32% seen once.

The source material was blood. V usage is TRBV15 and J usage is TRBJ2-7; D not certain. The receptor was derived from a woman older than 75 in good health. The CDR3 here is CATSRDESIRQYF. CDR3 DNA sequence: TGTGCCACCAGCAGAGATGAGAGTATCCGACAGTACTTC.